The next 7 T cell receptor beta chains were all read from a single sample in a study of blood T cell repertoires in COVID-19. TCRdb's copy holds only in-frame clones and misses some; the assay was immunoSEQ multiplex PCR. The sample lists 150,000 or so clones, about 80% seen once, with 35% to 55% in the top ten. Sequenced: peripheral blood. The receptor set was obtained from a human donor in a cohort sampled during active COVID-19.

The count of this clone is one. This chain links TRBV10-3 with TRBJ2-3; perhaps TRBD2 as D (5 bases). CDR1 and CDR2 (germline): ENHRY, SYGVKD. Trimming removed 7 bases at V and 4 bases at J, with 15 bases between. CDR3 length: 14 amino acids. CDR3 nucleotide sequence: TGTGCCATCAAGAACAATCTAGCCCCAGATACGCAGTATTTT. Its translation is CAIKNNLAPDTQYF.

The table lists this clone with a count of one. The chain uses TRBV3-1 (or the pseudogene TRBV3-2) and TRBJ2-7; TRBD2 matches 9 bases. Trimming took 0 bases from V and 0 from J; bases not matched to a gene: 6. The CDR3 contains 17 residues. The germline gives CDR1 LGHDT, CDR2 YNNKEL (reference sequence). The CDR3 loop reads CASSQDGRTSDSYEQYV. For the CDR3, the DNA is TGTGCCAGCAGCCAAGATGGAAGGACTAGCGACTCCTACGAGCAGTACGTC.

This chain links TRBV7-2 with TRBJ1-1; D is unclear. This CDR3 spans 13 amino acids. The germline V gene has CDR1 SGHTA and CDR2 FQGNSA. Trimming removed 3 bases from V and 1 base from J, with 6 bases in between. The CDR3 region is CASSFQENTEAFF. DNA of the CDR3: TGTGCCAGCAGCTTCCAGGAGAACACTGAAGCTTTCTTT.

The chain is built from TRBV11-3 and TRBJ2-1; possibly TRBD1 for D (5 bases). This CDR3 has 13 residues. Germline loops: CDR1 SGHNT, CDR2 YENEEA. With 0 bases removed from V and 10 bases from J, the gap between germline ends came to 10 bases. As DNA, the CDR3 is TGTGCCAGCAGCTTAGATGACCGGACAGAGCAGTTCTTC. It translates to CASSLDDRTEQFF.

In nucleotides, the CDR3 is TGTGCCAGTAGTCCCCAGCGGGGCTACCAACATGAGCAGTTCTTC. Translating gives CASSPQRGYQHEQFF. This chain connects TRBV19 to TRBJ2-1; TRBD2 aligns across 7 bases. Germline CDR1 and CDR2: LNHDA and SQIVND (reference sequence). With 5 bases clipped from V and 8 bases from J, the junction kept 12 bases outside the gene matches. This CDR3 contains 15 residues.

The rearrangement links TRBV2 to TRBJ1-1, with 7 bases identical to TRBD1. Germline V lookup: CDR1 SNHLY, CDR2 FYNNEI. This CDR3 has 14 residues. The V segment lost 3 bases and the J segment 5 bases; nucleotides outside the gene matches: 6. CDR3 nucleotide sequence: TGTGCCAGCAGTGATAGGGGGCGTAGGACTGAAGCTTTCTTT. It translates to CASSDRGRRTEAFF. Looking up the rest from reference TRBV2 and TRBJ1-1 gives the full variable domain: EPEVTQTPSHQVTQMGQEVILRCVPISNHLYFYWYRQILGQKVEFLVSFYNNEISEKSEIFDDQFSVERPDGSNFTLKIRSTKLEDSAMYFCASSDRGRRTEAFFGQGTRLTVV.

The rearrangement links TRBV6-5 to TRBJ1-1, with 7 bases fitting TRBD1. The CDR3 contains 13 residues. Trimming took 5 bases from V and 5 from J; bases not matched to a gene: 5. In germline, CDR1 is MNHEY, CDR2 SVGAGI. CDR3 amino acids: CASSTGAVTEAFF. The DNA of the CDR3 is TGTGCCAGCAGTACAGGGGCAGTGACTGAAGCTTTCTTT.